This T cell receptor (beta chain) appears in the sequencing data of a study of cytomegalovirus exposure and HLA in healthy donors. Study-level results: Associated with cytomegalovirus, according to the listing, were 150 to 200 TCR beta chains. When the data were analyzed later, several of the most significant clusters appeared to be linked to common viral pathogens. There were some public TCRs occurring in many donors, but most TCR sequences were rare.

Healthy bone marrow donors made up the cohort. With regard to this clone: Its specificity is not known.

This CDR3 contains 14 residues. Germline CDR1 and CDR2: MNHEY and SMNVEV (reference sequence). V shed 0 bases, J shed 5 bases, and the junction held 2 bases outside the gene matches. PCR amplification relied on 60 Vbeta primers (plus 13 Jbeta primers). The data were produced by immunoSEQ multiplex PCR, yet TCRdb's version contains in-frame clones alone and is incomplete. This listing includes about 150,000 clones. The material sequenced was PBMCs. The chain couples TRBV27 to TRBJ1-2; 8 bases are shared with TRBD1. This sequence originates from a woman aged 45-65 years in good health and CMV-seronegative. CDR3 residues: CASSLSTGEYGYTF. The CDR3 DNA reads as TGTGCCAGCAGTTTATCGACAGGGGAATATGGCTACACCTTC.